This is a list of T cell receptor beta chains from one sample in a study of blood T cell repertoires in COVID-19. The table came from immunoSEQ multiplex PCR; TCRdb's copy has only in-frame clones and leaves some out. The table shows around 320,000 clones, with roughly 89% occurring only once. The sample was peripheral blood. These receptors all come from a woman aged 25 to 39 with COVID-19, enrolled during active disease. Both conserved end residues are part of each CDR3. Each record gives: clone size, D gene, CDR3 length, V gene, J gene, CDR3 protein, CDR3 DNA. D genes are given only for firm matches. Clone sizes are given selectively: once, few, many, or a class where the clone is expanded.

size: NA; D: TRBD2; length: 15; V: TRBV5-4; J: TRBJ2-1; CDR3: CASSSRLAGKNEQFF; DNA: TGTGCCAGCAGCTCCCGACTAGCGGGGAAAAATGAGCAGTTCTTC
size: once; D: TRBD2; length: 15; V: TRBV5-1; J: TRBJ2-5; CDR3: CASSLGTSGQETQYF; DNA: TGCGCCAGCAGCTTGGGGACTAGCGGGCAAGAGACCCAGTACTTC
size: NA; D: NA; length: 12; V: TRBV19; J: TRBJ1-5; CDR3: CASTLGGQPQHF; DNA: TGTGCCAGTACTTTGGGCGGGCAGCCCCAGCATTTT
size: NA; D: NA; length: 13; V: TRBV10-1; J: TRBJ2-3; CDR3: CASSASVTDTQYF; DNA: TGCGCCAGCAGCGCTTCGGTCACAGATACGCAGTATTTT
size: NA; D: NA; length: 14; V: TRBV29-1; J: TRBJ2-2; CDR3: CSVYLYQNTGELFF; DNA: TGCAGCGTTTATCTCTACCAGAACACCGGGGAGCTGTTTTTT
size: NA; D: TRBD2; length: 17; V: TRBV7-9; J: TRBJ2-1; CDR3: CASSPPRTSGGRNEQFF; DNA: TGTGCCAGCAGCCCTCCCCGGACTAGCGGGGGGCGCAATGAGCAGTTCTTC
size: NA; D: TRBD2; length: 12; V: TRBV19; J: TRBJ2-1; CDR3: CAASGLRNEQFF; DNA: TGTGCCGCTAGCGGACTACGAAATGAGCAGTTCTTC
size: NA; D: TRBD2; length: 15; V: TRBV7-9; J: TRBJ2-7; CDR3: CASSLAAGGFYEQYF; DNA: TGTGCCAGCAGCTTAGCAGCGGGGGGTTTCTACGAGCAGTACTTC
size: NA; D: NA; length: 13; V: TRBV9; J: TRBJ2-7; CDR3: CASSVVEGYEQYF; DNA: TGTGCCAGCAGCGTAGTGGAGGGGTACGAGCAGTACTTC
size: NA; D: NA; length: 18; V: TRBV11-2; J: TRBJ1-2; CDR3: CASSLDRGRGQSLRGYTF; DNA: TGTGCCAGCAGCTTAGATCGGGGTCGTGGCCAGAGCCTCAGAGGCTACACCTTC
size: once; D: TRBD2; length: 17; V: TRBV11-3; J: TRBJ2-3; CDR3: CASSSYTSGETTDTQYF; DNA: TGTGCCAGCAGCTCATACACTAGCGGAGAGACCACAGATACGCAGTATTTT
size: NA; D: TRBD1; length: 15; V: TRBV19; J: TRBJ1-5; CDR3: CASARDRGTNQPQHF; DNA: TGTGCCAGTGCCCGGGACAGGGGCACCAATCAGCCCCAGCATTTT
size: NA; D: NA; length: 14; V: TRBV19; J: TRBJ2-1; CDR3: CASSIASSYNEQFF; DNA: TGTGCCAGTAGTATCGCGAGCTCCTACAATGAGCAGTTCTTC
size: NA; D: TRBD1; length: 14; V: TRBV6-5; J: TRBJ2-1; CDR3: CASHRGPPIVEQFF; DNA: TGTGCCAGCCACAGGGGCCCACCTATCGTGGAGCAGTTCTTC
size: NA; D: NA; length: 15; V: TRBV7-2; J: TRBJ2-1; CDR3: CASSSTMSSYNEQFF; DNA: TGTGCCAGCAGCTCGACTATGAGCTCCTACAATGAGCAGTTCTTC
size: NA; D: NA; length: 13; V: TRBV29-1; J: TRBJ2-5; CDR3: CSVGARQRETQYF; DNA: TGCAGCGTTGGGGCCAGACAGCGCGAGACCCAGTACTTC
size: NA; D: NA; length: 14; V: TRBV6-2/TRBV6-3; J: TRBJ2-7; CDR3: CASSDEGLVDEQYF; DNA: TGTGCCAGCAGTGACGAGGGACTCGTCGACGAGCAGTACTTC
size: NA; D: TRBD2; length: 18; V: TRBV3-1/TRBV3-2; J: TRBJ2-2; CDR3: CASSRTSGGYKVSGELFF; DNA: TGTGCCAGCAGCCGGACTAGCGGGGGGTATAAAGTTTCCGGGGAGCTGTTTTTT
size: NA; D: NA; length: 17; V: TRBV11-2; J: TRBJ2-6; CDR3: CASSLSAGIVGANVLTF; DNA: TGTGCCAGCAGCTTAAGCGCAGGGATCGTTGGGGCCAACGTCCTGACTTTC
size: NA; D: TRBD1; length: 15; V: TRBV11-2; J: TRBJ2-3; CDR3: CASSLQGVGADTQYF; DNA: TGTGCCAGCAGCTTACAGGGGGTCGGGGCAGATACGCAGTATTTT
size: NA; D: TRBD1; length: 14; V: TRBV5-1; J: TRBJ1-2; CDR3: CASSTAGQTYGYTF; DNA: TGCGCCAGCAGCACTGCGGGACAGACGTATGGCTACACCTTC
size: NA; D: TRBD2; length: 13; V: TRBV27; J: TRBJ2-7; CDR3: CASTSGGLYEQYF; DNA: TGTGCCAGCACGAGCGGGGGGCTCTACGAGCAGTACTTC
size: NA; D: NA; length: 13; V: TRBV10-2; J: TRBJ1-5; CDR3: CASSPTNNQPQHF; DNA: TGCGCCAGCAGTCCGACAAATAATCAGCCCCAGCATTTT
size: NA; D: NA; length: 15; V: TRBV20-1; J: TRBJ2-3; CDR3: CSASFSPNNSRTQYF; DNA: TGCAGTGCTAGTTTCTCCCCAAACAACTCCAGGACGCAGTATTTT
size: NA; D: NA; length: 14; V: TRBV6-4; J: TRBJ1-1; CDR3: CASSDGALNTEAFF; DNA: TGTGCCAGCAGTGACGGGGCGTTGAACACTGAAGCTTTCTTT
size: NA; D: NA; length: 15; V: TRBV29-1; J: TRBJ2-5; CDR3: CSVTRGGEPQETQYF; DNA: TGCAGCGTCACAAGGGGGGGGGAACCACAAGAGACCCAGTACTTC
size: NA; D: TRBD1; length: 14; V: TRBV15; J: TRBJ2-7; CDR3: CATSRDTGGYEQYF; DNA: TGTGCCACCAGCAGAGATACAGGGGGCTACGAGCAGTACTTC
size: NA; D: TRBD2; length: 14; V: TRBV7-9; J: TRBJ2-3; CDR3: CASAWGLALDTQYF; DNA: TGTGCCAGCGCCTGGGGACTAGCTTTAGATACGCAGTATTTT
size: NA; D: NA; length: 13; V: TRBV5-4; J: TRBJ1-3; CDR3: CASSFFAGDTIYF; DNA: TGTGCCAGCAGCTTTTTCGCCGGGGACACCATATATTTT
size: NA; D: TRBD2; length: 15; V: TRBV10-2; J: TRBJ2-4; CDR3: CASSDTAGVLGIQYF; DNA: TGCGCCAGCAGTGATACAGCGGGGGTTTTAGGCATTCAGTACTTC
size: few; D: NA; length: 13; V: TRBV18; J: TRBJ2-3; CDR3: CASSPPSVDTQYF; DNA: TGTGCCAGCTCACCACCCTCCGTAGATACGCAGTATTTT
size: few; D: NA; length: 14; V: TRBV4-2; J: TRBJ1-1; CDR3: CASSQGSLGVRAFF; DNA: TGTGCCAGCAGCCAAGGTTCTCTGGGTGTCAGGGCTTTCTTT
size: few; D: TRBD1; length: 17; V: TRBV4-1; J: TRBJ1-2; CDR3: CASSQGPGTGANYGYTF; DNA: TGCGCCAGCAGCCAGGGACCCGGAACAGGGGCTAACTATGGCTACACCTTC
size: NA; D: TRBD1; length: 15; V: TRBV6-6; J: TRBJ1-5; CDR3: CASSRGQGSTQPQHF; DNA: TGTGCCAGCAGCCGGGGACAGGGAAGCACTCAGCCCCAGCATTTT
size: NA; D: NA; length: 13; V: TRBV7-2; J: TRBJ1-4; CDR3: CASRGTGDEKLFF; DNA: TGTGCCAGCCGGGGGACCGGGGATGAAAAACTGTTTTTT
size: NA; D: NA; length: 12; V: TRBV29-1; J: TRBJ2-5; CDR3: CSVEHGVGTQYF; DNA: TGCAGCGTTGAACACGGAGTGGGGACCCAGTACTTC
size: NA; D: NA; length: 12; V: TRBV3-1/TRBV3-2; J: TRBJ2-3; CDR3: CASSQAVDTQYF; DNA: TGTGCCAGCAGCCAAGCGGTCGATACGCAGTATTTT
size: NA; D: NA; length: 15; V: TRBV6-1; J: TRBJ2-5; CDR3: CASSEITGPHETQYF; DNA: TGTGCCAGCAGTGAGATTACAGGTCCCCACGAGACCCAGTACTTC
size: NA; D: NA; length: 14; V: TRBV6-5; J: TRBJ2-1; CDR3: CASKSLRLYNEQFF; DNA: TGTGCCAGCAAAAGTCTGAGGCTCTACAATGAGCAGTTCTTC
size: NA; D: TRBD1; length: 18; V: TRBV24-1; J: TRBJ1-6; CDR3: CATSDGGQLSSYNSPLHF; DNA: TGTGCCACCAGTGATGGGGGACAGTTGAGCTCCTATAATTCACCCCTCCACTTT
size: few; D: NA; length: 15; V: TRBV7-8; J: TRBJ1-1; CDR3: CASSLLRAGETEAFF; DNA: TGTGCCAGCAGCTTACTAAGGGCAGGGGAGACTGAAGCTTTCTTT
size: NA; D: NA; length: 14; V: TRBV6-2/TRBV6-3; J: TRBJ2-1; CDR3: CASSYTGYANEQFF; DNA: TGTGCCAGCAGTTACACAGGGTATGCTAATGAGCAGTTCTTC
size: NA; D: NA; length: 12; V: TRBV19; J: TRBJ2-7; CDR3: CASSIGGAGQYF; DNA: TGTGCCAGTAGTATAGGTGGGGCAGGACAGTACTTC
size: NA; D: TRBD2; length: 15; V: TRBV4-1; J: TRBJ2-5; CDR3: CASSPKTAGGETQYF; DNA: TGCGCCAGCAGCCCGAAGACGGCGGGAGGAGAGACCCAGTACTTC
size: NA; D: TRBD1; length: 13; V: TRBV28; J: TRBJ1-1; CDR3: CASMGTVNTEAFF; DNA: TGTGCCAGCATGGGGACAGTGAACACTGAAGCTTTCTTT
size: NA; D: NA; length: 14; V: TRBV4-1; J: TRBJ2-5; CDR3: CASSPSPYQETQYF; DNA: TGCGCCAGCAGCCCTAGTCCGTACCAAGAGACCCAGTACTTC
size: NA; D: NA; length: 14; V: TRBV2; J: TRBJ1-5; CDR3: CASRGQLGNQPQHF; DNA: TGTGCCAGCAGAGGACAGTTGGGCAATCAGCCCCAGCATTTT
size: NA; D: NA; length: 13; V: TRBV19; J: TRBJ2-7; CDR3: CASRKGMSYEQYF; DNA: TGTGCCAGTAGGAAGGGGATGAGCTACGAGCAGTACTTC
size: NA; D: NA; length: 15; V: TRBV5-1; J: TRBJ1-1; CDR3: CASSLGAGVNTEAFF; DNA: TGCGCCAGCAGCTTGGGGGCAGGGGTGAACACTGAAGCTTTCTTT
size: NA; D: TRBD1; length: 13; V: TRBV6-5; J: TRBJ2-5; CDR3: CASRPTGGGTQYF; DNA: TGTGCCAGCAGGCCGACAGGGGGCGGGACCCAGTACTTC
size: few; D: NA; length: 13; V: TRBV2; J: TRBJ1-5; CDR3: CASSSRFNQPQHF; DNA: TGTGCCAGCAGTAGCAGGTTCAATCAGCCCCAGCATTTT